A selection of T cell receptor beta chains follows, all from one sample in a study of somatic mutations in cytotoxic T cells in rheumatoid arthritis. Assay used: immunoSEQ multiplex PCR; TCRdb lists only in-frame clones, some missing. This sample has 20,000 to 25,000 clones; about 82% occur once, and the top ten carry less than 4%. Sequencing was carried out using CD8+ T cells sorted from blood. The receptor set was obtained from an adult with rheumatoid arthritis. Both conserved end residues are part of each CDR3. D genes are given only for firm matches. Only part of the rows carry a size: once, few, many, or a class if the clone is expanded.

d_gene	abundance	v_gene	j_gene	CDR3aa	CDR3nt
.	.	TRBV19	TRBJ2-6	CASSIDAGANVLTF	TGTGCCAGTAGTATTGACGCCGGGGCCAACGTCCTGACTTTC
.	.	TRBV19	TRBJ1-1	CASSIWGYLNTEAFF	TGTGCCAGTAGTATATGGGGGTACTTGAACACTGAAGCTTTCTTT
.	.	TRBV19	TRBJ2-5	CASGPGETQYF	TGTGCCAGTGGTCCGGGGGAGACCCAGTACTTC
.	.	TRBV27	TRBJ1-2	CASTPSAGDLPYGYTF	TGTGCCAGCACCCCTTCGGCAGGGGACCTACCCTATGGCTACACCTTC
TRBD2	.	TRBV6-5	TRBJ2-3	CASRPSGGRSDTQYF	TGTGCCAGCAGGCCTAGCGGGGGGAGATCAGATACGCAGTATTTT
.	.	TRBV27	TRBJ1-1	CASSPLPGGTEAFF	TGTGCCAGCAGTCCCCTTCCCGGGGGAACTGAAGCTTTCTTT
.	.	TRBV7-9	TRBJ2-5	CASSFGIQETQYF	TGTGCCAGCAGCTTCGGGATCCAAGAGACCCAGTACTTC
TRBD1	.	TRBV7-6	TRBJ1-3	CASSSRQGEEGNTIYF	TGTGCCAGCAGCTCCAGACAGGGGGAGGAAGGAAACACCATATATTTT
.	.	TRBV5-8	TRBJ2-7	CASSLGGAGYEQYF	TGTGCCAGCAGCTTGGGGGGAGCGGGCTACGAGCAGTACTTC
.	once	TRBV4-2	TRBJ1-1	CASSPQGVAEAFF	TGTGCCAGCAGCCCGCAGGGAGTCGCTGAAGCTTTCTTT
TRBD1	medium-sized	TRBV29-1	TRBJ1-1	CSVVRQGEAFF	TGCAGCGTTGTGCGACAGGGAGAAGCTTTCTTT
.	few	TRBV19	TRBJ2-7	CASNGDSYEQYF	TGTGCCAGTAACGGGGACTCCTACGAGCAGTACTTC
.	few	TRBV11-2	TRBJ2-7	CASSLVSPYEQYF	TGTGCCAGCAGCTTAGTTAGCCCCTACGAGCAGTACTTC
TRBD1	.	TRBV6-1	TRBJ1-2	CASSDTYLTDREDPGYTF	TGTGCCAGCAGTGATACCTACTTAACGGACAGGGAGGACCCAGGCTACACCTTC
TRBD2	once	TRBV5-1	TRBJ2-5	CASSWMTSGGAETQYF	TGCGCCAGCAGCTGGATGACTAGCGGGGGGGCGGAGACCCAGTACTTC
.	medium-sized	TRBV28	TRBJ1-1	CASNSLNTEAFF	TGTGCCAGCAACAGCTTGAACACTGAAGCTTTCTTT
TRBD2	.	TRBV5-1	TRBJ2-7	CASSLDGGGYEQYF	TGCGCCAGCAGCTTGGACGGCGGGGGCTACGAGCAGTACTTC
.	once	TRBV7-2	TRBJ2-1	CASSLEGVSEQFF	TGTGCCAGCAGCTTGGAGGGAGTTTCCGAGCAGTTCTTC
.	.	TRBV27	TRBJ1-2	CASGYRDGNYGYTF	TGTGCCAGCGGATACCGGGACGGAAACTATGGCTACACCTTC
.	.	TRBV7-2	TRBJ2-7	CASSSGTSGYEQYF	TGTGCCAGCAGCTCGGGAACCTCAGGGTACGAGCAGTACTTC
.	.	TRBV19	TRBJ2-5	CASSIEDGTSPETQYF	TGTGCCAGTAGTATAGAGGACGGAACCTCCCCAGAGACCCAGTACTTC
.	.	TRBV10-1	TRBJ1-1	CASSGGLREAFF	TGCGCCAGCAGTGGGGGGCTTCGGGAAGCTTTCTTT
.	.	TRBV4-1	TRBJ2-1	CASSPGLIWVNEQFF	TGCGCCAGCAGCCCTGGACTTATCTGGGTGAATGAGCAGTTCTTC
.	.	TRBV4-1	TRBJ1-1	CASSQKWGTEAFF	TGCGCCAGCAGCCAAAAGTGGGGGACTGAAGCTTTCTTT
.	few	TRBV25-1	TRBJ1-2	CASSEYYGYTF	TGTGCCAGCAGTGAATACTATGGCTACACCTTC
.	.	TRBV7-9	TRBJ2-6	CASSPRASGANVLTF	TGTGCCAGCAGCCCCAGGGCCTCTGGGGCCAACGTCCTGACTTTC
.	.	TRBV19	TRBJ2-1	CASSSRVGYNEQFF	TGTGCCAGTAGTTCTCGGGTGGGATACAATGAGCAGTTCTTC
.	.	TRBV29-1	TRBJ2-1	CSVESGVPPNEQFF	TGCAGCGTTGAGTCGGGGGTTCCACCAAATGAGCAGTTCTTC
.	.	TRBV18	TRBJ2-7	CASSPPGRSYEQYF	TGTGCCAGCTCACCCCCCGGACGCTCCTACGAGCAGTACTTC
TRBD2	.	TRBV2	TRBJ2-7	CASSEIGTSNTYEQYF	TGTGCCAGCAGTGAAATAGGGACTAGCAATACCTACGAGCAGTACTTC
TRBD1	.	TRBV6-1	TRBJ1-1	CASTMGTGGARAFF	TGTGCCAGCACTATGGGTACAGGGGGCGCAAGGGCTTTCTTT
.	.	TRBV15	TRBJ2-1	CATSSTGRGPYNEQFF	TGTGCCACCAGCTCTACGGGGCGGGGGCCCTACAATGAGCAGTTCTTC
TRBD2	.	TRBV4-2	TRBJ2-1	CASSDGTSGGNNEQFF	TGTGCCAGCAGCGATGGGACTAGCGGGGGTAACAATGAGCAGTTCTTC
.	.	TRBV6-4	TRBJ2-6	CGWGTSGANVLTF	TGTGGATGGGGAACCTCTGGGGCCAACGTCCTGACTTTC
.	.	TRBV13	TRBJ1-2	CASSLLAGNNGYTF	TGTGCCAGCAGCTTATTAGCAGGGAATAATGGCTACACCTTC
.	.	TRBV5-8	TRBJ1-6	CASSLWQGTSPLHF	TGTGCCAGCAGCTTGTGGCAGGGGACTTCACCCCTCCACTTT
TRBD1	.	TRBV15	TRBJ1-2	CATSQGTGGYGYTF	TGTGCCACCAGCCAAGGGACAGGGGGGTATGGCTACACCTTC
TRBD1	.	TRBV13	TRBJ1-2	CASRGIGGGFGNGYTF	TGTGCCAGCAGGGGGATTGGAGGGGGCTTTGGTAATGGCTACACCTTC
.	.	TRBV10-3	TRBJ1-2	CAIGVKFNYGYTF	TGTGCCATCGGGGTAAAATTTAACTATGGCTACACCTTC
TRBD2	.	TRBV6-1	TRBJ2-7	CASSDQAGGVYEQYF	TGTGCCAGCAGTGACCAAGCGGGGGGTGTCTACGAGCAGTACTTC
TRBD2	.	TRBV15	TRBJ2-7	CATSRDSGGENYEQYF	TGTGCCACCAGCAGAGATTCGGGAGGCGAAAACTACGAGCAGTACTTC
.	.	TRBV5-6	TRBJ2-7	CASSLLAELGEQYF	TGTGCCAGCAGCTTGTTGGCAGAACTAGGCGAGCAGTACTTC
.	.	TRBV13	TRBJ2-7	CASSYGLAISYEQYF	TGTGCCAGCAGCTATGGGCTAGCGATTAGCTACGAGCAGTACTTC
.	few	TRBV5-1	TRBJ1-1	CASSFLMNTEAFF	TGCGCCAGCAGCTTCCTAATGAACACTGAAGCTTTCTTT
.	.	TRBV6-6	TRBJ1-2	CASSPSRGGYGYTF	TGTGCCAGCAGTCCCTCAAGGGGGGGCTATGGCTACACCTTC
.	few	TRBV27	TRBJ1-2	CASSFTSRTAYGYTF	TGTGCCAGCAGTTTTACTTCCCGGACAGCCTATGGCTACACCTTC
.	.	TRBV7-2	TRBJ1-1	CASSPADRRPEAFF	TGTGCCAGCAGCCCCGCAGACAGACGTCCCGAAGCTTTCTTT
.	.	TRBV19	TRBJ1-5	CASSLTAHQPQHF	TGTGCCAGTAGTCTGACAGCCCATCAGCCCCAGCATTTT
TRBD2	.	TRBV27	TRBJ2-7	CASSLSGTSGAEQYF	TGTGCCAGCAGTTTGTCCGGGACTAGCGGGGCCGAGCAGTACTTC
.	.	TRBV5-4	TRBJ1-6	CASSLVGSSYNSPLHF	TGTGCCAGCAGCTTGGTCGGGAGCTCCTATAATTCACCCCTCCACTTT